This T cell receptor (beta chain) was identified in a study of cytomegalovirus exposure and HLA in healthy donors. The primer mix had 60 Vbeta and 13 Jbeta primers. Profiling relied on immunoSEQ multiplex PCR, and the TCRdb table lists in-frame clones only, not all of them. There are about 72,000 clones in the sample, with approximately 2.7% held by the top ten. The CDR3 sequence is 14 residues long. Trimming shortened V by 4 bases and J by 1 base, and 8 bases separated the two germline ends. Germline V gives CDR1 SGHRS, CDR2 YFSETQ. This sequence joins TRBV5-1 and TRBJ2-2; D possibly corresponds to TRBD1 (6 bases). Sequenced material: PBMCs. The TCR comes from a man aged 40-55 years in good health and CMV-seronegative. CDR3 residues: CASSRGQNTGELFF. The CDR3 DNA follows: TGCGCCAGCAGCCGGGGACAGAACACCGGGGAGCTGTTTTTT. The whole variable domain, filled in from reference TRBV5-1 and TRBJ2-2, reads KAGVTQTPRYLIKTRGQQVTLSCSPISGHRSVSWYQQTPGQGLQFLFEYFSETQRNKGNFPGRFSGRQFSNSRSEMNVSTLELGDSALYLCASSRGQNTGELFFGEGSRLTVL.